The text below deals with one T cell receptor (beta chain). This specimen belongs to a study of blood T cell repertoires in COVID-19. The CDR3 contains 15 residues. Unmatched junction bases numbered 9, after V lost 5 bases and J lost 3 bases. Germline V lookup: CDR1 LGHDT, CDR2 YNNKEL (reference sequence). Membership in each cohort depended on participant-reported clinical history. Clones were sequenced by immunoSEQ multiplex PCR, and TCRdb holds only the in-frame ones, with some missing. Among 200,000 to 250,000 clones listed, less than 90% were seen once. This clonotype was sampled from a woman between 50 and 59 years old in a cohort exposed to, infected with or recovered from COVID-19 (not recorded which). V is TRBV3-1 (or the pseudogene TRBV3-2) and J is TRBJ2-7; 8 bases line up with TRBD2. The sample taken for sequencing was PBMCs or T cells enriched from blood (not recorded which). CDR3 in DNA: TGTGCCAGCAGCGAACCCGGGGGGGGCCGCTACGAGCAGTACTTC. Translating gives CASSEPGGGRYEQYF.